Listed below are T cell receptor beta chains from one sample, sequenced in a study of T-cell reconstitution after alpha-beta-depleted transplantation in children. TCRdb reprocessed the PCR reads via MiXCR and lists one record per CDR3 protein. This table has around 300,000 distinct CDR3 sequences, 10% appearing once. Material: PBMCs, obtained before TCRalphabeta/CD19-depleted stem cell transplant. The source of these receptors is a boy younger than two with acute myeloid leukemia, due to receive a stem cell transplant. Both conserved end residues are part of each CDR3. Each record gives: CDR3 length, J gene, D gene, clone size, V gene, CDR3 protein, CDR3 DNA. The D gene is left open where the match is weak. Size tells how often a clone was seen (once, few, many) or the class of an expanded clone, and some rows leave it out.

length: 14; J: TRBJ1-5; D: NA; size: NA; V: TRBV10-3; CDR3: CGISDRGNNQPQHF; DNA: TGTGGCATCAGTGATCGGGGGAACAATCAGCCCCAGCATTTT
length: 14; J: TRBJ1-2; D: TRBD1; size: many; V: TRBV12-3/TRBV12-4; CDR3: CASSLGQGARGYTF; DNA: TGTGCCAGCAGTTTGGGACAGGGGGCGCGCGGCTACACCTTC
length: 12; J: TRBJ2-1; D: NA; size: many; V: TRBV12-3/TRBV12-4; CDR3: CASRTAYNEQFF; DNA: TGTGCCAGCAGGACAGCCTACAATGAGCAGTTCTTC
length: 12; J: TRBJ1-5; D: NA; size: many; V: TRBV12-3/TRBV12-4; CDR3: CASSFSNQPQHF; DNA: TGTGCCAGCAGCTTTAGCAATCAGCCCCAGCATTTT
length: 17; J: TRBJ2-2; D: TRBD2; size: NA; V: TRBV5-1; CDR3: CASSRAVIAGGAGELFF; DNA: TGCGCCAGCAGCCGGGCCGTTATAGCGGGAGGCGCTGGGGAGCTGTTTTTT
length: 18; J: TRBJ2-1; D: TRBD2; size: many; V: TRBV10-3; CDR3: CAISESRLAGIAYNEQFF; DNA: TGTGCCATCAGTGAGTCAAGGCTAGCGGGAATCGCCTACAATGAGCAGTTCTTC
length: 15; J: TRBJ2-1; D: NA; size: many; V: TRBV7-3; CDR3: CASSRALSSYNEQFF; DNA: TGTGCCAGCAGCCGAGCGTTGAGTTCCTACAATGAGCAGTTCTTC
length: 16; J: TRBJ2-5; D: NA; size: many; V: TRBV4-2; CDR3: CASSQDTGTGPGTQYF; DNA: TGTGCCAGCAGCCAAGATACGGGGACTGGACCAGGGACCCAGTACTTC
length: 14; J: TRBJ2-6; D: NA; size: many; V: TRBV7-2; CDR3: CASSLLAGANVLTF; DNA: TGTGCCAGCAGCTTACTAGCTGGGGCCAACGTCCTGACTTTC
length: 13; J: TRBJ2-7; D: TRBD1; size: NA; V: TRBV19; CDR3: CASSIRDRDEQYF; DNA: TGTGCCAGTAGTATTCGGGACAGGGACGAGCAGTACTTC
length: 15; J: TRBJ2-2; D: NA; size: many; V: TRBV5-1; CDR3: CASSLEGRGPGELFF; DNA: TGCGCCAGCAGCTTGGAGGGGCGTGGGCCCGGGGAGCTGTTTTTT
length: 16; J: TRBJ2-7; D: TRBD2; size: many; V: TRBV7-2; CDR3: CASSALGGGGSYEQYF; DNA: TGTGCCAGCAGTGCCCTGGGCGGGGGGGGCTCCTACGAGCAGTACTTC
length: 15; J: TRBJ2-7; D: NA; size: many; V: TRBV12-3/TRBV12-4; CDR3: CASSPGRGAIYEQYF; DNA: TGTGCCAGCAGTCCCGGTAGGGGGGCTATCTACGAGCAGTACTTC
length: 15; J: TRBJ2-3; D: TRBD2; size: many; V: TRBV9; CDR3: CASSVMRGGTDTQYF; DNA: TGTGCCAGCAGCGTAATGCGGGGGGGCACAGATACGCAGTATTTT
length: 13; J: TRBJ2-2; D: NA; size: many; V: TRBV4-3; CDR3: CASSQDLPGELFF; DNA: TGCGCCAGCAGCCAAGATTTACCCGGGGAGCTGTTTTTT
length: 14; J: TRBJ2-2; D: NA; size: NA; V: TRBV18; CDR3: CASSPHYVTGELFF; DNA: TGTGCCAGCTCACCGCATTATGTGACCGGGGAGCTGTTTTTT
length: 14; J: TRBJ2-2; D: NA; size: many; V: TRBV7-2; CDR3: CASSPRGLAGELFF; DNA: TGTGCCAGCAGCCCACGGGGGTTGGCCGGGGAGCTGTTTTTT
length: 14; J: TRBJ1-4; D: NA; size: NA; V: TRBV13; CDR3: CASSLPGRLEKLFF; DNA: TGTGCCAGCAGCTTACCCGGACGCCTTGAAAAACTGTTTTTT
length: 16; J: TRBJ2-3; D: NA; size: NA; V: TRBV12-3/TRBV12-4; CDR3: CASSLGPGPQADTQYF; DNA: TGTGCCAGCAGTTTAGGCCCCGGACCTCAGGCAGATACGCAGTATTTT
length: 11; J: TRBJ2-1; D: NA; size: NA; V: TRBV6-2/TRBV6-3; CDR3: CASSYAREQFF; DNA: TGTGCCAGCAGTTATGCTCGAGAGCAGTTCTTC
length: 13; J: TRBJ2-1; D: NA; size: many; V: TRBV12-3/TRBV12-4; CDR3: CASSLQLADEQFF; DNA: TGTGCCAGCAGTTTGCAGCTAGCCGATGAGCAGTTCTTC
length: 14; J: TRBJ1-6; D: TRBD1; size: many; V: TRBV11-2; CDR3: CSSSLQGENSPLHF; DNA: TGTTCCAGCAGCTTACAGGGGGAAAATTCACCCCTCCACTTT
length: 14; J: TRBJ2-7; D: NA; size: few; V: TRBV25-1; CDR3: CASTPYQDEYEQYF; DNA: TGTGCCAGCACTCCCTACCAGGACGAGTACGAGCAGTACTTC
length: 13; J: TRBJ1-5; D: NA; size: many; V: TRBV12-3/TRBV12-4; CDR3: CASSFGGVQPQHF; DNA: TGTGCCAGCAGTTTCGGGGGCGTTCAGCCCCAGCATTTT
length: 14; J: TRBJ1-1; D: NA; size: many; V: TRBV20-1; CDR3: CSASMGGLRTEAFF; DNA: TGCAGTGCTAGTATGGGGGGGCTGAGGACTGAAGCTTTCTTT
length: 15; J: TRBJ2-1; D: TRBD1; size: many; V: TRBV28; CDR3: CASSFLGDRGHEQFF; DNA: TGTGCCAGCAGTTTCCTTGGGGACAGGGGCCATGAGCAGTTCTTC
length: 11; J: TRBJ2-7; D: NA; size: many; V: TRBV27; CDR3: CASSHNYEQYF; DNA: TGTGCCAGCAGCCACAACTACGAGCAGTACTTC
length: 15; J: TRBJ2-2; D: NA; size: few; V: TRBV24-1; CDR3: CATSDFRQNTGELFF; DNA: TGTGCCACCAGTGATTTTCGCCAGAACACCGGGGAGCTGTTTTTT
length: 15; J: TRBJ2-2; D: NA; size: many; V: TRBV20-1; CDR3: CSARDHGARAGELFF; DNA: TGCAGTGCTAGAGATCACGGGGCGCGCGCCGGGGAGCTGTTTTTT
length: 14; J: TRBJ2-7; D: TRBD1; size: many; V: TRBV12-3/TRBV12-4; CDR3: CASSFRDSSYEQYF; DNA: TGTGCCAGCAGTTTCCGGGACAGCTCCTACGAGCAGTACTTC
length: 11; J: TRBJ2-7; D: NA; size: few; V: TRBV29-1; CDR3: CSVVGLGEQYF; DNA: TGCAGCGTTGTAGGGCTGGGGGAGCAGTACTTC
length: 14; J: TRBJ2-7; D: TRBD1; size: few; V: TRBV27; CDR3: CASHLLDRSYEQYF; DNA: TGTGCCAGTCACCTCCTGGACAGGAGCTACGAGCAGTACTTC
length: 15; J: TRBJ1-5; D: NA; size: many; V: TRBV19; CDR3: CASSIDGAGNQPQHF; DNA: TGTGCCAGTAGTATAGATGGGGCAGGGAATCAGCCCCAGCATTTT
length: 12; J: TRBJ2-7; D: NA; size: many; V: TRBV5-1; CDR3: CASHREENEQYF; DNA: TGCGCCAGCCACAGGGAAGAGAACGAGCAGTACTTC
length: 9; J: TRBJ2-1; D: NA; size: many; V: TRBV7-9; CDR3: CASGPEQFF; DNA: TGTGCCAGCGGACCTGAGCAGTTCTTC
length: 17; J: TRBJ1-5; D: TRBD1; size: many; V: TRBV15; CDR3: CATSRVHDRGSNQPQHF; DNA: TGTGCCACCAGCAGAGTCCATGACAGGGGTAGCAATCAGCCCCAGCATTTT
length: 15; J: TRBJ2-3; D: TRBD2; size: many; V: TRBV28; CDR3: CASRPSGFGTDTQYF; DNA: TGTGCCAGCAGGCCTAGCGGATTTGGCACAGATACGCAGTATTTT
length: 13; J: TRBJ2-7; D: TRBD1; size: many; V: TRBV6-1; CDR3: CASNWDRGGEQYF; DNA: TGTGCCAGCAACTGGGACAGGGGAGGCGAGCAGTACTTC
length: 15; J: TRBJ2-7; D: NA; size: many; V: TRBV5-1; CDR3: CASSLGGAISYEQYF; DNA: TGCGCCAGCAGCTTGGGGGGGGCCATCAGCTACGAGCAGTACTTC
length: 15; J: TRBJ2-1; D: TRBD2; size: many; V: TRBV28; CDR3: CASSLIIGGGNEQFF; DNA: TGTGCCAGCAGTTTAATTATCGGGGGGGGCAATGAGCAGTTCTTC
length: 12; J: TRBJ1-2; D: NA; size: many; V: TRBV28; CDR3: CASSPDSEGYTF; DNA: TGTGCCAGCAGTCCGGACAGTGAAGGCTACACCTTC
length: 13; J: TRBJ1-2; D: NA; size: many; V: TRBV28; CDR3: CASRRGAYYGYTF; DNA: TGTGCCAGCAGGCGGGGGGCCTACTATGGCTACACCTTC